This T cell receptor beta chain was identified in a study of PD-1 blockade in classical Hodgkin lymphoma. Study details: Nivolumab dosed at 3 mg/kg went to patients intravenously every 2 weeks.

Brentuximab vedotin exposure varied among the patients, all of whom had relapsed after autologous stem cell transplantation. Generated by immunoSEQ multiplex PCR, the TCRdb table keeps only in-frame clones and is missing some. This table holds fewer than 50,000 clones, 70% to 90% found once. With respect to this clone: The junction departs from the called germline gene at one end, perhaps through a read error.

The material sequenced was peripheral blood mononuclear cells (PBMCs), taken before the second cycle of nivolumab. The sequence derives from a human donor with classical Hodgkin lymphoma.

The CDR3 loop is CASSVPGQGTQYF. The CDR3 coding sequence is TGTGCCAGCAGTGTTCCGGGACAAGGGACCCAGTACTTC. The chain joins TRBV6-5 to TRBJ2-5; tentative D call: TRBD1 (6 bases). From germline, CDR1 is MNHEY and CDR2 SVGAGI. The CDR3 runs to 13 residues.